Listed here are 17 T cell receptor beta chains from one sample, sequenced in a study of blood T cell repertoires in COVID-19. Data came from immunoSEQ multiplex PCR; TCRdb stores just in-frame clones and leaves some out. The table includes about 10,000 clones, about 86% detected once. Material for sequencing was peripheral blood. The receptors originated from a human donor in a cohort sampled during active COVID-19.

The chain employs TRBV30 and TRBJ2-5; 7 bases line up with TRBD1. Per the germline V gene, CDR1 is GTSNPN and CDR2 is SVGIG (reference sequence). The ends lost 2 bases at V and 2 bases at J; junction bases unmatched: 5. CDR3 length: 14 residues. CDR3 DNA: TGTGCCTGGAGTAGACAGGGTATACAAGAGACCCAGTACTTC. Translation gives CAWSRQGIQETQYF.

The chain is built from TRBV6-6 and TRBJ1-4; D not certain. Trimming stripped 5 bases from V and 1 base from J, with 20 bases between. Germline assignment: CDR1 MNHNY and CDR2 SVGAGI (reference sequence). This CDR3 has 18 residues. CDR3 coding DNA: TGTGCCAGCAGTCGATACAGCGAATGGGGAGGAACTAATGAAAAACTGTTTTTT. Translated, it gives CASSRYSEWGGTNEKLFF.

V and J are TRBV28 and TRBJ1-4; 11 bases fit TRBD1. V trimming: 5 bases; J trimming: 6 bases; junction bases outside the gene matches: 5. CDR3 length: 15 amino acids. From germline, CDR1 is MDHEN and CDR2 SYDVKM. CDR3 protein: CASSIRTGGDEKLFF. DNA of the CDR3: TGTGCCAGCAGTATTCGGACAGGGGGCGATGAAAAACTGTTTTTT.

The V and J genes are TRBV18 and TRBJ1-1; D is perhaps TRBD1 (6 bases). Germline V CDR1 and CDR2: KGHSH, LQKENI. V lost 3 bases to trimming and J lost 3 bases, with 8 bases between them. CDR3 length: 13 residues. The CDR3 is CASSPGQDTEAFF. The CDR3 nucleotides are TGTGCCAGCTCACCGGGACAAGACACTGAAGCTTTCTTT. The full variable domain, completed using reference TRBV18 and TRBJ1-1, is NAGVMQNPRHLVRRRGQEARLRCSPMKGHSHVYWYRQLPEEGLKFMVYLQKENIIDESGMPKERFSAEFPKEGPSILRIQQVVRGDSAAYFCASSPGQDTEAFFGQGTRLTVV.

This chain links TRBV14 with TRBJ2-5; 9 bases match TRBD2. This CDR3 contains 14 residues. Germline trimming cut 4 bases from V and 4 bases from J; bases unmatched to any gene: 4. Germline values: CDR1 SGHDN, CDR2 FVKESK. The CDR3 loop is CASSRLLAGETQYF. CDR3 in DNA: TGTGCCAGCAGCCGACTACTAGCGGGAGAGACCCAGTACTTC.

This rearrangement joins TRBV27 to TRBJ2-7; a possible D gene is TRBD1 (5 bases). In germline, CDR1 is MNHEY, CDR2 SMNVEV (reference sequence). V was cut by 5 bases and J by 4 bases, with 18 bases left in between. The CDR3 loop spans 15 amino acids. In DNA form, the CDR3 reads TGTGCCAGCAGTGCCGTCGGACACCCCTTATACGAGCAGTACTTC. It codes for CASSAVGHPLYEQYF.

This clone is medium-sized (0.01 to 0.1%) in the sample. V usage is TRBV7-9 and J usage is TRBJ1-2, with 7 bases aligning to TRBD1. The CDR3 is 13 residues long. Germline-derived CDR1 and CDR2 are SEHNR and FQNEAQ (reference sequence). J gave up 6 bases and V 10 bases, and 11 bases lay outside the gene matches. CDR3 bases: TGTGCCACACTACACCCGACAGGGAATGGCTACACCTTC. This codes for CATLHPTGNGYTF.

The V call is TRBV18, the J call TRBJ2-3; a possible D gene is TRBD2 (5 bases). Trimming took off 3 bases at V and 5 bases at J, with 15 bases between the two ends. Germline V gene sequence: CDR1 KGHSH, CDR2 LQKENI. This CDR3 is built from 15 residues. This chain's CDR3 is CASSPPSERKDTQYF. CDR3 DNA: TGTGCCAGCTCACCGCCATCTGAGCGGAAAGATACGCAGTATTTT. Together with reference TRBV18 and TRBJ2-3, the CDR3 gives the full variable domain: NAGVMQNPRHLVRRRGQEARLRCSPMKGHSHVYWYRQLPEEGLKFMVYLQKENIIDESGMPKERFSAEFPKEGPSILRIQQVVRGDSAAYFCASSPPSERKDTQYFGPGTRLTVL.

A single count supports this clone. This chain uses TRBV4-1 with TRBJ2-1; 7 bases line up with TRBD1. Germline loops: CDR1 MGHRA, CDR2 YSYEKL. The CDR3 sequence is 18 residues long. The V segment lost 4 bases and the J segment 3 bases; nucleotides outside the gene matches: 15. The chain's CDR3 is CASSRDNAGGYLYNEQFF. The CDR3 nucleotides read TGCGCCAGCAGCCGAGACAACGCAGGGGGTTACCTCTACAATGAGCAGTTCTTC.

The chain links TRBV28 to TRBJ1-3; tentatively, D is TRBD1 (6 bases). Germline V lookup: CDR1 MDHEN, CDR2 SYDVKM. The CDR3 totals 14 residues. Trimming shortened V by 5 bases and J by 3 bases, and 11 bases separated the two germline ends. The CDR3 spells CASSQQGVGNTIYF. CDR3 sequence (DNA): TGTGCCAGCAGTCAACAGGGTGTTGGAAACACCATATATTTT.

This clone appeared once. CDR3 nucleotide sequence: TGTGCCAGCAGCGTAGTTACCGGTAGCCCCACAGATACGCAGTATTTT. This codes for CASSVVTGSPTDTQYF. The V gene is TRBV9, the J gene TRBJ2-3; D unresolved. Trimming removed 0 bases at V and 2 bases at J, with 13 bases between. From germline, CDR1 is SGDLS and CDR2 YYNGEE. The CDR3 spans 16 residues.

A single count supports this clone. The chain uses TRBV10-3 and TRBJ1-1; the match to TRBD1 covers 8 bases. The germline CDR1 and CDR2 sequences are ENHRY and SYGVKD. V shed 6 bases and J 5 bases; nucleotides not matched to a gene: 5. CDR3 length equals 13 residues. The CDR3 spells CAISGTGGTEAFF. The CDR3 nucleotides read TGTGCCATCAGCGGGACAGGCGGAACTGAAGCTTTCTTT.

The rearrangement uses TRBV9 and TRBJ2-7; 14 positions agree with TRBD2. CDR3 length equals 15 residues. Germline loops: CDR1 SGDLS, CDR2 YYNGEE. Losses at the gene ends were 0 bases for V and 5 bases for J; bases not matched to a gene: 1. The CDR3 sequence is CASSVGGLAGDEQYF. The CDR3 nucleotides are TGTGCCAGCAGCGTAGGGGGACTAGCGGGAGACGAGCAGTACTTC. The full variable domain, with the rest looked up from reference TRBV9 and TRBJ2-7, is DSGVTQTPKHLITATGQRVTLRCSPRSGDLSVYWYQQSLDQGLQFLIQYYNGEERAKGNILERFSAQQFPDLHSELNLSSLELGDSALYFCASSVGGLAGDEQYFGPGTRLTVT.

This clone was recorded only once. The CDR3 here is CASSARILGGRSSSYNEQFF. The CDR3 nucleotides read TGCGCCAGCAGTGCTCGAATTTTGGGCGGGAGGTCTTCTTCCTACAATGAGCAGTTCTTC. The V call is TRBV10-1, the J call TRBJ2-1, with 8 bases aligning to TRBD2. Trimming took 4 bases from V and 1 from J; bases not matched to a gene: 18. The V gene's germline CDR1 is WNHNN and CDR2 SYGVQD (reference sequence). CDR3 length equals 20 residues.

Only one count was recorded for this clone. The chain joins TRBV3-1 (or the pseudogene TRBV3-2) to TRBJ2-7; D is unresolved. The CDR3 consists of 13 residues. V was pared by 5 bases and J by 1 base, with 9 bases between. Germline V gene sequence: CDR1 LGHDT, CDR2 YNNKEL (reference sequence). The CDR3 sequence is CASSLRGSYEQYF. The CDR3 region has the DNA TGTGCCAGCAGCTTACGAGGATCCTACGAGCAGTACTTC.

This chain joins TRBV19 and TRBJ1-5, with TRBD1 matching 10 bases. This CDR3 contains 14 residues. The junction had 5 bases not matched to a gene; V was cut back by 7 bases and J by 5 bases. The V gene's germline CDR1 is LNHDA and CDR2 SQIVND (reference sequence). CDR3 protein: CASTRDRGDQPQHF. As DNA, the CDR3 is TGTGCCAGTACCCGGGACAGGGGTGATCAGCCCCAGCATTTT.

The CDR3 nucleotides read TGTGCCAGCCAAAAGGCGGGGTTTTCCAATGAGCAGTTCTTC. This encodes CASQKAGFSNEQFF. The chain employs TRBV7-9 and TRBJ2-1; weak D call: TRBD2 (6 bases). CDR1 is SEHNR, CDR2 FQNEAQ, per germline (reference sequence). Trimming removed 8 bases at V and 6 bases at J, with 17 bases between. The CDR3 spans 14 residues.